This T cell receptor beta chain was captured by sequencing in a study of blood T cells in healthy people across ages. They isolated at least 7 million PBMCs from each sample. About this clonotype itself: Its antigen is still unknown.

Study findings and constraints: Estimates of diversity drawn from one million T cells were considered underestimates. Diversity of TCR beta per million T cells declined in a roughly linear way with age. Long-lived donors had more naive CD4+ cells and higher diversity than aged donors.

Germline lookup yields CDR1 PRHDT and CDR2 FYEKMQ (reference sequence). V lost 0 bases and J lost 3; bases outside the gene matches: 4. This CDR3 contains 17 residues. Primers used in a second PCR of about 6 to 11 cycles were a sample-barcoded 5' primer and a J-beta primer mix. One entry per CDR3 protein results from TCRdb running MiXCR on the 5' RACE reads. This sample has 1.5 million to 2 million distinct CDR3 sequences, with about 49% found just once. This TCR derives from a woman between 40 and 55 years old in good health. Source material: blood. The chain links TRBV13 to TRBJ1-6; TRBD1 agrees at 8 bases. The CDR3, as DNA: TGTGCCAGCAGCTTAGGCAGGGGGCGAGGCTATAATTCACCCCTCCACTTT. Translation: CASSLGRGRGYNSPLHF.